This TCR beta chain was obtained from a study of human T cells and chemical hapten exposure. TCRdb re-derived calls from the RACE reads in MiXCR, one entry per CDR3 protein. The sample lists 380,000 or so distinct CDR3 sequences, approximately 4.4% occurring once. Stated time point: patch test 1, 2 weeks after DPC sensitization. Treatment specified: therapeutic diphenylcyclopropenone sensitization with weekly scalp DPC. This clonotype occurred many times. This material consisted of whole blood, taken in connection with sensitization to the hapten diphenylcyclopropenone (DPC). The clonotype was recovered from a woman between 45 and 65 years old with alopecia areata. Some clones in this sample may be carry-over from other donors' samples.

CDR3 in amino acids: CSANPTHAGDTQYF. CDR3 sequence (DNA): TGCAGCGCCAATCCCACCCACGCGGGGGATACGCAGTATTTT. The chain carries TRBV29-1 and TRBJ2-3; TRBD2 is a possible D gene (6 bases). V was shortened by 7 bases and J by 6 bases, with 20 bases between the two germline ends. This CDR3 is 14 amino acids long. Germline loops: CDR1 SQVTM, CDR2 ANQGSEA.